A selection of T cell receptor beta chains follows, all from one sample in a study of T-cell memory formation after mild COVID-19. MiXCR, applied by TCRdb to the 5' RACE reads, yields one record per CDR3 protein. This table holds about 390,000 distinct CDR3 sequences, about a sixth found once. Material for sequencing was PBMCs or a T cell subset sorted from them (not recorded which). The receptors derive from a man aged 18 to 35 who had mild COVID-19 (a few samples of this study predate the infection). Cell type and time point are not known. The CDR3 runs from the conserved cysteine through the conserved F or W. D genes are given only for firm matches. Rows give clone size only sometimes, using once, few, many, or a class for an expanded clone.

-	few	TRBV5-1	TRBJ1-4	TGCGCCAGCAGCTTGGATTCCGGGGCGACGGGGGAAAAACTGTTTTTT	CASSLDSGATGEKLFF
-	-	TRBV7-7	TRBJ2-7	TGTGCCAGCAGCCCTATTGGGGGACGGAGGGGGGCCCACTCCTACGAGCAGTACTTC	CASSPIGGRRGAHSYEQYF
TRBD1	-	TRBV5-1	TRBJ1-4	TGCGCCAGCAGCGACCAGGGGGGGAATGAAAAACTGTTTTTT	CASSDQGGNEKLFF
-	few	TRBV29-1	TRBJ2-7	TGCAGCGTTTTCTCAGGGGAGAGCTCCTACGAGCAGTACTTC	CSVFSGESSYEQYF
-	many	TRBV10-1	TRBJ2-7	TGCGCCAGCAGTGAGCCTAATAGGGGTGGACGGATCTACGAGCAGTACTTC	CASSEPNRGGRIYEQYF
-	many	TRBV5-1	TRBJ2-5	TGCGCCAGCAGCGTACAGGGAAAGGAGACCCAGTACTTC	CASSVQGKETQYF
TRBD2	-	TRBV7-7	TRBJ2-1	TGTGCTAGCAGCTCGGGACTAGCGGCCTCCTACAATGAGCAGTTCTTC	CASSSGLAASYNEQFF
TRBD1	-	TRBV10-3	TRBJ1-5	TGTGCCATCAGAGCCGACAGGGGAGTTAATCAGCCCCAGCATTTT	CAIRADRGVNQPQHF
-	-	TRBV6-6	TRBJ2-7	TGTGCCAGCTCCCCTCAAACTCGCGTGTCCTACGAGCAGTACTTC	CASSPQTRVSYEQYF
TRBD1	few	TRBV4-2	TRBJ1-5	TGTGCCAGCAGCCAAGATGCCAGGGGGCAGCCCCAGCATTTT	CASSQDARGQPQHF
-	few	TRBV6-1	TRBJ1-2	TGTGCCAGCAGTGAAGGCACACCGTGGGGCTACACCTTC	CASSEGTPWGYTF
-	few	TRBV29-1	TRBJ1-1	TGCAGCGGCCGACGGTTGAACACTGAAGCTTTCTTT	CSGRRLNTEAFF
-	few	TRBV7-9	TRBJ1-2	TGTGCCAGCAGCTTAGACTCCGGGGGACACTACACCTTC	CASSLDSGGHYTF
-	few	TRBV6-2/TRBV6-3	TRBJ1-6	TGTGCCAGCAGTCCCCTTGGGGGGCGGAATTCACCCCTCCACTTT	CASSPLGGRNSPLHF
-	-	TRBV4-1	TRBJ2-1	TGCGCCAGCAGCCAAGGCCTGAAGACCTACAATGAGCAGTTCTTC	CASSQGLKTYNEQFF
TRBD1	few	TRBV12-3/TRBV12-4	TRBJ1-2	TGTGCCATGGGGGACAGGGAAGATGGCTACACCTTC	CAMGDREDGYTF
TRBD1	-	TRBV11-2	TRBJ1-1	TGTGCCAGCAGCTTAGGGGGCAGGGGGCGAATCCCAAGTACTGAAGCTTTCTTT	CASSLGGRGRIPSTEAFF
TRBD2	-	TRBV10-3	TRBJ2-2	TGTGCCATCAACCAGGGAGGGACCGGGGAGCTGTTTTTT	CAINQGGTGELFF
-	-	TRBV6-5	TRBJ1-4	TGTGCCAGCAGCCCCCTAGGCGGGAGTGAAAAACTGTTTTTT	CASSPLGGSEKLFF
TRBD2	many	TRBV7-8	TRBJ2-1	TGTGCCAGCAGCTCACCGGGACTAGCGGGGGATGAGCAGTTCTTC	CASSSPGLAGDEQFF
TRBD2	-	TRBV4-3	TRBJ2-3	TGCGCCAGCAGCCCCCTAGCGGGGGGGGAATCAGATACGCAGTATTTT	CASSPLAGGESDTQYF
-	-	TRBV4-3	TRBJ2-3	TGCGCCAGCAGCCAATTGTGGGGGAACACAGATACGCAGTATTTT	CASSQLWGNTDTQYF
TRBD2	-	TRBV4-1	TRBJ2-5	TGCGTCAGCAGCCAAGTCTCAGGGAGGGGGACCCAGTACTTC	CVSSQVSGRGTQYF
-	few	TRBV10-3	TRBJ2-5	TGTGCCGTCCGGTCGGGGTCAGGGGAGACCCAGTACTTC	CAVRSGSGETQYF
-	-	TRBV27	TRBJ1-2	TGTGCCAGCGGGGAGGGGCCTAACTATGGCTACACCTTC	CASGEGPNYGYTF
-	-	TRBV18	TRBJ1-1	TGTGCCAGCTCATGGGACCTGGGCACTGAAGCTTTCTTT	CASSWDLGTEAFF
TRBD2	few	TRBV7-6	TRBJ2-5	TGTGCCAGCAAGGAGCGGGGCCATTTGTTGGAGACCCAGTACTTC	CASKERGHLLETQYF
TRBD1	few	TRBV18	TRBJ1-2	TGTGCCAGCTCACCGGAGGGGGCGCGAATGGGCTACACCTTC	CASSPEGARMGYTF
TRBD2	-	TRBV5-1	TRBJ2-3	TGCGCCAGCAGCTTGAGACTAGCGGGGGGAAGTAGCACAGATACGCAGTATTTT	CASSLRLAGGSSTDTQYF
-	few	TRBV9	TRBJ2-2	TGTGCCAGCAGCGTAGAGGTTGGGTGGGGCGCCACCGGGGAGCTGTTTTTT	CASSVEVGWGATGELFF
-	few	TRBV7-2	TRBJ1-5	TGTGCCAGCAGACAGGCGGGGGCAGATCAGCCCCAGCATTTT	CASRQAGADQPQHF
-	-	TRBV7-2	TRBJ1-2	TGTGCCAGCAGCCCCCCTGCAGATAACTATGGCTACACCTTC	CASSPPADNYGYTF
-	few	TRBV3-1	TRBJ1-2	TGTGCCAGCAGCCCCCAGGACAGACCCGGGGATGGCTACACCTTC	CASSPQDRPGDGYTF
-	-	TRBV6-5	TRBJ2-7	TGTGCCAGCAGTTACGCACAGCTTTACGAGCAGTACTTC	CASSYAQLYEQYF
-	-	TRBV20-1	TRBJ1-2	TGCAGTGCTAGCTGGGGGGCCGATGGCTACACCTTC	CSASWGADGYTF
-	few	TRBV29-1	TRBJ2-1	TGCAGCGCGCTAGGGAGCAATGAGCAGTTCTTC	CSALGSNEQFF
TRBD1	few	TRBV11-2	TRBJ2-7	TGTGCCAGCAGCTTACCCGGACAGGGTACCTACGAGCAGTACTTC	CASSLPGQGTYEQYF
-	many	TRBV18	TRBJ2-5	TGTGCCAGCTCACCACCCCCGAGGGGACCCAACCAAGAGACCCAGTACTTC	CASSPPPRGPNQETQYF
-	few	TRBV7-9	TRBJ2-3	TGTGCCAGCAGCTCCCGATTAGATACGCAGTATTTT	CASSSRLDTQYF
-	-	TRBV3-1	TRBJ1-2	TGTGCCAGCAGCCAAGAAGTAGGGCGTGGCTACACCTTC	CASSQEVGRGYTF
-	few	TRBV7-2	TRBJ1-2	TGTGCCAGCAGCTTAAATGGGGGCCCCAATGGCTACACCTTC	CASSLNGGPNGYTF
-	-	TRBV5-1	TRBJ1-1	TGCGCCAGCAGCGTCAGGGAGGGTGAAGCTTTCTTT	CASSVREGEAFF
-	-	TRBV5-5	TRBJ1-5	TGTGCCAGCAGCTTGGCGGTAAGGTCGGGCAATCAGCCCCAGCATTTT	CASSLAVRSGNQPQHF
-	-	TRBV7-2	TRBJ2-2	TGTGCCAGCAGCGGCAGGAACACCGGGGAGCTGTTTTTT	CASSGRNTGELFF
-	-	TRBV27	TRBJ2-7	TGTGCCAGCAGTTTGGGCGGACAGCACTACGAGCAGTACTTC	CASSLGGQHYEQYF
-	few	TRBV7-9	TRBJ1-1	TGTGCCAACGACACGGGACGAATGAACACTGAAGCTTTCTTT	CANDTGRMNTEAFF
TRBD1	-	TRBV7-9	TRBJ1-5	TGTGCCAGCAGCCGAGGTTCCGGACAGGGGGCGGGTCAGCCCCAGCATTTT	CASSRGSGQGAGQPQHF
-	many	TRBV7-3	TRBJ1-2	TGTGCCAGCAGCTTAGAAGGGGCGCATGGCTACACCTTC	CASSLEGAHGYTF
-	-	TRBV18	TRBJ2-3	TGTGCCAGCTCCCCCCCGTCGGCCACAGATACGCAGTATTTT	CASSPPSATDTQYF
-	-	TRBV5-1	TRBJ1-3	TGCGCCAGCAGCGGGCCTCTTTCCTCTGGAAACACCATATATTTT	CASSGPLSSGNTIYF
TRBD2	few	TRBV5-1	TRBJ2-3	TGCGCCAGCAGGCGGGGGTTACACACAGATACGCAGTATTTT	CASRRGLHTDTQYF
-	many	TRBV5-1	TRBJ2-1	TGCGCCAGCAGCTTGGGGACCGGTTACAATGAGCAGTTCTTC	CASSLGTGYNEQFF
-	-	TRBV11-3	TRBJ1-1	TGTGCCAGCAGCTTCTCTCAGGTGACTGAAGCTTTCTTT	CASSFSQVTEAFF